A selection of T cell receptor beta chains follows, all from one sample in a study of Ad26.COV2.S vaccination and SARS-CoV-2 variants. The data were produced by immunoSEQ multiplex PCR, yet TCRdb's version contains in-frame clones alone and is incomplete. The sample gives roughly 270,000 clones, around 87% of which show up once; around 3% is in the top ten. The sequencing used peripheral blood, collected in a trial of Ad26.COV2.S vaccine versus placebo. All receptors derive from a person between 18 and 65 years old who received the Ad26.COV2.S COVID-19 vaccine or a placebo. CDR3s include the opening cysteine and the closing phenylalanine or tryptophan. The D gene is left open where the match is weak. Clone sizes are given selectively: once, few, many, or a class where the clone is expanded.

V: TRBV7-9; J: TRBJ2-1; size: -; D: -; length: 17; DNA: TGTGCCAGCAGCTTAGTAGGGGGCGGGAGCTCCTACAATGAGCAGTTCTTC; CDR3: CASSLVGGGSSYNEQFF
V: TRBV28; J: TRBJ2-4; size: -; D: TRBD2; length: 15; DNA: TGTGCCACCGAGACGACCACTAGCGGCCAAAACATTCAGTACTTC; CDR3: CATETTTSGQNIQYF
V: TRBV5-1; J: TRBJ2-6; size: -; D: -; length: 15; DNA: TGCGCCAGCAGCCCCCAGACCTCTGGGGCCAACGTCCTGACTTTC; CDR3: CASSPQTSGANVLTF
V: TRBV6-5; J: TRBJ1-2; size: -; D: -; length: 13; DNA: TGTGCCAGCAGTTACGGCGTTAGCAATGGCTACACCTTC; CDR3: CASSYGVSNGYTF
V: TRBV28; J: TRBJ1-2; size: -; D: -; length: 12; DNA: TGTGCCAGCAGTTTAGGAGCCTATGGCTACACCTTC; CDR3: CASSLGAYGYTF
V: TRBV6-5; J: TRBJ1-2; size: -; D: -; length: 14; DNA: TGTGCCAGCAGCCGAATCACGGGGGGTTATGGCTACACCTTC; CDR3: CASSRITGGYGYTF
V: TRBV7-3; J: TRBJ2-7; size: -; D: -; length: 14; DNA: TGTGCCAGCAGCCCGCGACAGGACTCCTACGAGCAGTACTTC; CDR3: CASSPRQDSYEQYF
V: TRBV15; J: TRBJ2-3; size: -; D: -; length: 16; DNA: TGTGCCACCAGCGGCCGACAGGTGGTAAGCACAGATACGCAGTATTTT; CDR3: CATSGRQVVSTDTQYF
V: TRBV10-3; J: TRBJ2-1; size: many; D: TRBD2; length: 16; DNA: TGTGCCATCAGTGAGTCACAAGCGGGAGATCACAATGAGCAGTTCTTC; CDR3: CAISESQAGDHNEQFF
V: TRBV21-1; J: TRBJ1-5; size: -; D: -; length: 15; DNA: TGTGCCAGCAAGATGACAGAACCCGGCGGTCAGCCCCAGCATTTT; CDR3: CASKMTEPGGQPQHF
V: TRBV2; J: TRBJ1-2; size: few; D: -; length: 13; DNA: TGTGCCAGCAGTAGGGACGGTAACTATGGCTACACCTTC; CDR3: CASSRDGNYGYTF
V: TRBV5-1; J: TRBJ2-7; size: -; D: -; length: 14; DNA: TGCGCCAGCAGCTTGGAAAGGGTTAACTACGAGCAGTACTTC; CDR3: CASSLERVNYEQYF
V: TRBV7-2; J: TRBJ2-3; size: -; D: TRBD1; length: 16; DNA: TGTGCCAGCAGCTTACTTGGACAGGGAGTCACAGATACGCAGTATTTT; CDR3: CASSLLGQGVTDTQYF
V: TRBV7-9; J: TRBJ2-1; size: once; D: -; length: 14; DNA: TGTGCCAGCAGCCCCGTAGCGAGTTACAATGAGCAGTTCTTC; CDR3: CASSPVASYNEQFF
V: TRBV15; J: TRBJ2-1; size: once; D: -; length: 12; DNA: TGTGCCACCAGCAGAGGTGACAATGAGCAGTTCTTC; CDR3: CATSRGDNEQFF
V: TRBV27; J: TRBJ1-3; size: -; D: TRBD1; length: 14; DNA: TGTGCCAGCAGGGGACAGGGAGCTGGAAACACCATATATTTT; CDR3: CASRGQGAGNTIYF
V: TRBV6-5; J: TRBJ2-7; size: -; D: -; length: 14; DNA: TGTGCCAGCAGCTCCCCGCGGATTTCCTACGAGCAGTACTTC; CDR3: CASSSPRISYEQYF
V: TRBV3-1/TRBV3-2; J: TRBJ1-6; size: -; D: -; length: 13; DNA: TGTGCCAGCAGCCAATGGGCTGATTCACCCCTCCACTTT; CDR3: CASSQWADSPLHF
V: TRBV9; J: TRBJ1-2; size: once; D: -; length: 16; DNA: TGTGCCAGCAGCACCCGCGGGGACATGGCTAACTATGGCTACACCTTC; CDR3: CASSTRGDMANYGYTF
V: TRBV3-1/TRBV3-2; J: TRBJ1-5; size: -; D: -; length: 16; DNA: TGTGCCAGCAGCCAAGGTTCCATTCCTATTGGCCAGCCCCAGCATTTT; CDR3: CASSQGSIPIGQPQHF